This is a list of T cell receptor beta chains from one sample in a study of identical twins. TCRdb reprocessed the 5' RACE reads via MiXCR and lists one record per CDR3 protein. The sample includes about 810,000 distinct CDR3 sequences, roughly an eighth seen only once; the top ten take 1.5% to 2%. These data were likewise used in another study, on yellow fever vaccine responses in identical twins.

The sequenced sample was PBMCs. All receptors derive from a woman aged 18-29 years in good health. Each CDR3 is given with its conserved first and last residue. The D gene is left open where the match is weak. Not every row has a clone size; where given, it reads once, few, many or a size class.

>TRBJ2-3|TRBV20-1|.|few
TGCAGTGCTACGGACGGTAGGGCAGATACGCAGTATTTT
CSATDGRADTQYF
>TRBJ2-1|TRBV5-6|TRBD2|.
TGTGCCAGCAGCTTGGGGGGGACTACTTCCCATGAGCAGTTCTTC
CASSLGGTTSHEQFF
>TRBJ2-1|TRBV7-9|TRBD2|.
TGTGCCAGCACCATACCCGTCGGGGGAGGGCCGAATGAGCAGTTCTTC
CASTIPVGGGPNEQFF
>TRBJ2-2|TRBV3-1|.|few
TGTGCCAGCAGCCGCGGGACAGCGGAAGGAACCGGGGAGCTGTTTTTT
CASSRGTAEGTGELFF
>TRBJ2-3|TRBV7-8|TRBD2|.
TGTGCCACCCAATCGGGGGGGCCTAGCACAGATACGCAGTATTTT
CATQSGGPSTDTQYF
>TRBJ2-1|TRBV14|.|few
TGTGCCAGCAGCCAAGATCGCTTTGAGCAGTTCTTC
CASSQDRFEQFF
>TRBJ2-7|TRBV12-3/TRBV12-4|TRBD1|many
TGTGCCAGCAGCCGGGACAGGCTAGCGCAGTACTTC
CASSRDRLAQYF
>TRBJ2-7|TRBV20-1|TRBD1|few
TGCAGTGCTATAAGGGACAGGGGTGACGAGCAGTACTTC
CSAIRDRGDEQYF
>TRBJ2-5|TRBV13|TRBD1|few
TGTGCCAGCAGCTCTACAGGGGGCTTGGGTCAAGAGACCCAGTACTTC
CASSSTGGLGQETQYF
>TRBJ1-1|TRBV29-1|.|many
TGCAGCACCAGGGAGTTCACTGAAGCTTTCTTT
CSTREFTEAFF
>TRBJ2-1|TRBV5-1|TRBD2|few
TGCGCCAGCAGTCCTACCCTAGCGGGAGAGGTGGAGCAGTTCTTC
CASSPTLAGEVEQFF
>TRBJ1-2|TRBV11-1|.|.
TGTGCCAGCAGCCCTAGGGGCAGGGCTGGGGACTATGGCTACACCTTC
CASSPRGRAGDYGYTF
>TRBJ2-2|TRBV24-1|TRBD1|.
TGTGCCACCAGTTCCGGGACAGGCGACACCGGGGAGCTGTTTTTT
CATSSGTGDTGELFF
>TRBJ2-1|TRBV29-1|TRBD1|.
TGCAGCGTTGAAGATAAGACAGGGGGTGAGCAGTTCTTC
CSVEDKTGGEQFF
>TRBJ1-3|TRBV21-1|.|many
TGTGCCAGCAGTGACAGGGGATCCGGAAACACCATATATTTT
CASSDRGSGNTIYF
>TRBJ2-2|TRBV29-1|.|few
TGCAGCGTTGATGCGACGGGAATCACCGGGGAGCTGTTTTTT
CSVDATGITGELFF
>TRBJ2-5|TRBV28|TRBD1|few
TGTGCCAGCAGTTTACCTCGGGACAGAACTCAAGAGACCCAGTACTTC
CASSLPRDRTQETQYF
>TRBJ2-5|TRBV6-2/TRBV6-3|.|few
TGTGCCAGCACATCCACCCAAGAGACCCAGTACTTC
CASTSTQETQYF
>TRBJ1-4|TRBV13|.|few
TGTGCCAGCAGCTTAGGCCGAGGGATGGAGGAGGAAAAACTGTTTTTT
CASSLGRGMEEEKLFF
>TRBJ2-5|TRBV2|TRBD2|.
TGTGCCAGCAGGACAAGACAGTTTCGGCGGGGGGTCGAGACCCAGTACTTC
CASRTRQFRRGVETQYF
>TRBJ1-2|TRBV27|.|.
TGTGCCAGCAGTTCCGCAGGGGCTGGGGACTATGGCTACACCTTC
CASSSAGAGDYGYTF
>TRBJ2-3|TRBV3-1|.|.
TGTGCCAGCAGCCAAGATTGGGGGCTGAGCACAGATACGCAGTATTTT
CASSQDWGLSTDTQYF
>TRBJ2-1|TRBV5-1|TRBD1|.
TGCGCCAGCAGCACGGGACAGGGGGCTTATGGGCAGTTCTTC
CASSTGQGAYGQFF
>TRBJ2-7|TRBV12-3/TRBV12-4|.|.
TGTGCCAGCGGGTCTAGCGTTTTTAGCTCCTACGAGCAGTACTTC
CASGSSVFSSYEQYF
>TRBJ2-5|TRBV29-1|TRBD2|.
TGCAGTTTAGCGGGGGTGGAGACCCAGTACTTC
CSLAGVETQYF
>TRBJ1-2|TRBV6-1|TRBD1|.
TGTGCCAGCAGTGAATGGGGACAGGTCTATGGCTACACCTTC
CASSEWGQVYGYTF
>TRBJ2-1|TRBV6-4|TRBD1|few
TGTGCCAGCTCCGGAGGACAGGGGGTAAATGAGCAGTTCTTC
CASSGGQGVNEQFF
>TRBJ2-2|TRBV5-1|.|few
TGCGCCAGCAGCTTGGTTGGCAGTCAAGCGTCCGGGGAGCTGTTTTTT
CASSLVGSQASGELFF
>TRBJ2-3|TRBV3-1|TRBD1|few
TGTGCCAGCAGCCGCCTAGGTGGACAGGGTGTTGAGGATACGCAGTATTTT
CASSRLGGQGVEDTQYF
>TRBJ2-1|TRBV5-6|TRBD1|.
TGTGCCAGCACCACGGACAGGGGAGAGGGTAATGAGCAGTTCTTC
CASTTDRGEGNEQFF
>TRBJ2-4|TRBV6-1|TRBD1|.
TGTGCCAGCAGGGGACAGGGCAGAAACATTCAGTACTTC
CASRGQGRNIQYF
>TRBJ1-1|TRBV7-2|.|.
TGTGCCAGCAGCTTTTTTGGGCAGCTGAACACTGAAGCTTTCTTT
CASSFFGQLNTEAFF
>TRBJ2-7|TRBV18|TRBD1|few
TGTGCCAGCTCACCTACCGGGACAGGGGTTTATTCGGAGCAGTACTTC
CASSPTGTGVYSEQYF
>TRBJ2-5|TRBV20-1|.|.
TGCAGTGCTAGAGATCTTAGAGCGGAGACCTACCAAGAGACCCAGTACTTC
CSARDLRAETYQETQYF
>TRBJ2-1|TRBV12-3/TRBV12-4|.|many
TGTGCCAGCAGATTGGACAGTCTAAGGTTTGAGCAGTTCTTC
CASRLDSLRFEQFF
>TRBJ2-2|TRBV5-1|.|.
TGCGCCAGCAGCTTGGACGGGCAGCCAAACACCGGGGAGCTGTTTTTT
CASSLDGQPNTGELFF
>TRBJ2-7|TRBV12-5|.|many
TGTGCTAGTGGTTTGGGCTACGAGCAGTACTTC
CASGLGYEQYF
>TRBJ2-1|TRBV7-9|TRBD2|.
TGTGCCAGCAGCTACCGGACTAGCGGGAGTGATGAGCAGTTCTTC
CASSYRTSGSDEQFF
>TRBJ2-7|TRBV15|.|few
TGTGCCACCAGCAGAGATGGCGGAGCTTACGAGCAGTACTTC
CATSRDGGAYEQYF
>TRBJ2-1|TRBV5-1|TRBD2|.
TGCGCCAGCAGCTTAACCGGGACTAGCGGGGGGTACTCGGAGCAGTTCTTC
CASSLTGTSGGYSEQFF
>TRBJ2-7|TRBV4-1|TRBD1|.
TGCGCCAGCAGCCAAGTACAGGGGTCGAGCTCCTACGAGCAGTACTTC
CASSQVQGSSSYEQYF
>TRBJ2-1|TRBV20-1|TRBD2|.
TGCAGTGCTAGAGACCTACTAGCGGGAGCCGACAATGAGCAGTTCTTC
CSARDLLAGADNEQFF
>TRBJ1-4|TRBV6-2/TRBV6-3|.|.
TGTGCCAGCGTACGGGCAGGGTACGAAAAACTGTTTTTT
CASVRAGYEKLFF